This T cell receptor beta chain comes out of a study of Ad26.COV2.S vaccination and SARS-CoV-2 variants. Treatment: 15 to 20 received Ad26.COV2.S at low or high dose, single or two shots; 5 received placebo; per-sample allocation not given. The samples date from day 63 after the first vaccine or placebo injection. CDR1 is SNHLY, CDR2 FYNNEI, per germline. The CDR3 length is 15 residues. V lost 8 bases and J lost 0; bases outside the gene matches: 5. Produced via immunoSEQ multiplex PCR; TCRdb's table is partial and in-frame only. The sample consists of some 450,000 clones, roughly 91% of them appearing once.

This chain uses TRBV2 with TRBJ2-2; 8 nucleotides line up with TRBD2. This TCR was sampled from a person aged 18-65 years who received the Ad26.COV2.S COVID-19 vaccine or a placebo. The sequenced sample was peripheral blood, obtained in a trial of Ad26.COV2.S vaccine versus placebo. The CDR3 coding sequence is TGTGCCAGCGGTCGACTAGCGACGAACACCGGGGAGCTGTTTTTT. It is translated as CASGRLATNTGELFF.